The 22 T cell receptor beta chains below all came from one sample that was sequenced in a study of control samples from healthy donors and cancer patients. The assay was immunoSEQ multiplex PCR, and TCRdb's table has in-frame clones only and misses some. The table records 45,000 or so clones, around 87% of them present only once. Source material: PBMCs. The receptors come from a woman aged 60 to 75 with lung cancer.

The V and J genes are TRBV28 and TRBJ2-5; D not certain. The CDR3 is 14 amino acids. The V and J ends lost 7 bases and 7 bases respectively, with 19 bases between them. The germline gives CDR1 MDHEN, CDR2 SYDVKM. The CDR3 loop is CASTPSGTVGTQYF. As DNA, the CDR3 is TGTGCCAGCACCCCGAGTGGTACCGTGGGGACCCAGTACTTC.

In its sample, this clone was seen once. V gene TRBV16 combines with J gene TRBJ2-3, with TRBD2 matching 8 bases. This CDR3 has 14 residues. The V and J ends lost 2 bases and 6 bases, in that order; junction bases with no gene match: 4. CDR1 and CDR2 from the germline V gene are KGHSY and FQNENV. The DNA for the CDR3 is TGTGCCAGCAGCCAAGCGCAGCGGGGGGATACGCAGTATTTT. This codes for CASSQAQRGDTQYF. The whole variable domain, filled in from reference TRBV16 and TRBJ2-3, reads GEEVAQTPKHLVRGEGQKAKLYCAPIKGHSYVFWYQQVLKNEFKFLISFQNENVFDETGMPKERFSAKCLPNSPCSLEIQATKLEDSAVYFCASSQAQRGDTQYFGPGTRLTVL.

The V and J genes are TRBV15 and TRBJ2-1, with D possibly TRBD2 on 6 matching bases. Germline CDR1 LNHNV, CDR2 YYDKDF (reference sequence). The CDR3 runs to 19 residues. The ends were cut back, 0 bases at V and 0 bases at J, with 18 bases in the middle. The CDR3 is CATSRDFSSVQSSYNEQFF. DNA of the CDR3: TGTGCCACCAGCAGAGATTTCTCTAGCGTCCAGAGCTCCTACAATGAGCAGTTCTTC. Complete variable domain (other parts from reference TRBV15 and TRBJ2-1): DAMVIQNPRYQVTQFGKPVTLSCSQTLNHNVMYWYQQKSSQAPKLLFHYYDKDFNNEADTPDNFQSRRPNTSFCFLDIRSPGLGDTAMYLCATSRDFSSVQSSYNEQFFGPGTRLTVL.

This CDR3 reads CASSVSSGARDTQYF. The CDR3 DNA reads TGTGCCAGCAGCGTTAGTTCGGGGGCGCGGGATACGCAGTATTTT. The chain employs TRBV7-2 and TRBJ2-3; either TRBD1 or TRBD2 may fit D (6 bases each). Deletions cut 5 bases from V and 6 bases from J, with 18 bases between. Germline CDR1 is SGHTA and CDR2 is FQGNSA. There are 15 residues in the CDR3.

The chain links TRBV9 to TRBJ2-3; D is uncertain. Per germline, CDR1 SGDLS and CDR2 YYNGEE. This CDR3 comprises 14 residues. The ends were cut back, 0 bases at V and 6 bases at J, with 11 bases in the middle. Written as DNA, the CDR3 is TGTGCCAGCAGCGTAGCCCCCTCGGAGGATACGCAGTATTTT. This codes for CASSVAPSEDTQYF.

CDR3 DNA: TGTGCCAGCAGTCTAACTAGCGGGGAGACCCAGTACTTC. Encoded protein: CASSLTSGETQYF. V usage is TRBV25-1 and J usage is TRBJ2-5; 9 bases match TRBD2. V gave up 5 bases and J gave up 5 bases; unmatched junction bases: 3. Germline CDR1 reads MGHDK; CDR2 reads SYGVNS. The CDR3 is made up of 13 amino acids.

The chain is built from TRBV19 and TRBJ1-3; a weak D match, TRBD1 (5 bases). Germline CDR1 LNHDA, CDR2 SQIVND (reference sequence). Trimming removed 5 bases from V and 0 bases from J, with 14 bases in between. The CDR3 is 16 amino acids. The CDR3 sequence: CASSLRDGSSGNTIYF. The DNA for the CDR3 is TGTGCCAGTAGTCTACGGGACGGAAGCTCTGGAAACACCATATATTTT.

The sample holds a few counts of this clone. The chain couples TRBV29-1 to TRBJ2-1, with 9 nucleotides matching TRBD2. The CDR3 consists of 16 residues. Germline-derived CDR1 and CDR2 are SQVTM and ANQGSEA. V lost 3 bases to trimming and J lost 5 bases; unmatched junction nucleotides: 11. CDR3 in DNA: TGCAGCGTTGACAGGGGGTTCGGCGGGAGGGACAATGAGCAGTTCTTC. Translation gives CSVDRGFGGRDNEQFF.

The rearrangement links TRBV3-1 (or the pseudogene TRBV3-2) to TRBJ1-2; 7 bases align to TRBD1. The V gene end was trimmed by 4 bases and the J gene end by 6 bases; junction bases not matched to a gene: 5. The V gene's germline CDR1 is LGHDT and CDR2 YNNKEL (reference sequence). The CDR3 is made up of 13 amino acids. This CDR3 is CASSLPRGDGYTF. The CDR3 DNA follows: TGTGCCAGCAGCCTCCCCAGGGGGGATGGCTACACCTTC.

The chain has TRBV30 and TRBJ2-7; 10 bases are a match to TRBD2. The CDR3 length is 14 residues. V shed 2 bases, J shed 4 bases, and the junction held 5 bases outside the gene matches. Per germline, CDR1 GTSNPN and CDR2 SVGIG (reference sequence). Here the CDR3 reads CAWSPSGSDYEQYF. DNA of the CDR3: TGTGCCTGGAGTCCTAGCGGGAGTGATTACGAGCAGTACTTC.

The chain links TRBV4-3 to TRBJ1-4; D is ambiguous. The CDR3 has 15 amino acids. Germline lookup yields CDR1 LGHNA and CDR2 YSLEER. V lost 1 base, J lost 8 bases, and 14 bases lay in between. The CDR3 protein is CASSQVARVGEKLFF. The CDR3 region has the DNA TGCGCCAGCAGCCAAGTAGCCCGGGTGGGAGAAAAACTGTTTTTT.

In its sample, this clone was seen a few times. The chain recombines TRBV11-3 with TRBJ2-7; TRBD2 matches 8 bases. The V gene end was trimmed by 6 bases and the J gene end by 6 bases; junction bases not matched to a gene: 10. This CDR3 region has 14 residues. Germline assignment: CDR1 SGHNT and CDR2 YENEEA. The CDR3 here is CASSSGLVFREQYF. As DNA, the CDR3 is TGTGCCAGCAGTTCGGGACTAGTATTCCGCGAGCAGTACTTC. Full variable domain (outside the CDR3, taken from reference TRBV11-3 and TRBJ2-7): EAGVVQSPRYKIIEKKQPVAFWCNPISGHNTLYWYLQNLGQGPELLIRYENEEAVDDSQLPKDRFSAERLKGVDSTLKIQPAELGDSAVYLCASSSGLVFREQYFGPGTRLTVT.

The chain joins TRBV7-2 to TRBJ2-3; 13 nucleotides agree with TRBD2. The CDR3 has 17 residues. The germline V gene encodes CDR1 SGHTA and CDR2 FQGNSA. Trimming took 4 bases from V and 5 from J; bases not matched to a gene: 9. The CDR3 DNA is TGTGCCAGCAGCTCCGGGACTAGCGGGGCGCGACGAGATACGCAGTATTTT. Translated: CASSSGTSGARRDTQYF.

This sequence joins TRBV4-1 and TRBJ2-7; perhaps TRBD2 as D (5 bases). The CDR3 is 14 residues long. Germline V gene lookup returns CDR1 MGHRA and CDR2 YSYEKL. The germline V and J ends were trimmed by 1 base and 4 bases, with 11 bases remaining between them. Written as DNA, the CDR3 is TGCGCCAGCAGCCAAGCTGAGGAGGAATACGAGCAGTACTTC. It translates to CASSQAEEEYEQYF.

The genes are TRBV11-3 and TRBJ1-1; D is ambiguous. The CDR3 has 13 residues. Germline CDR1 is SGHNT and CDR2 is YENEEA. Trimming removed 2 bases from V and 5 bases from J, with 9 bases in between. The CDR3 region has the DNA TGTGCCAGCAGCTTATATCGGGAGACTGAAGCTTTCTTT. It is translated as CASSLYRETEAFF.

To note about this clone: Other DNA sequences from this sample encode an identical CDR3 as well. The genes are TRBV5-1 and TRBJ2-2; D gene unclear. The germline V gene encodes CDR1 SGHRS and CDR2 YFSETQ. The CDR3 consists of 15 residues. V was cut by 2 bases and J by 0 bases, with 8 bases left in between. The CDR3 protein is CASSLGLANTGELFF. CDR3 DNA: TGCGCCAGCAGCTTAGGCTTAGCGAACACCGGGGAGCTGTTTTTT. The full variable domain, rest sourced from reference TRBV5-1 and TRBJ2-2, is KAGVTQTPRYLIKTRGQQVTLSCSPISGHRSVSWYQQTPGQGLQFLFEYFSETQRNKGNFPGRFSGRQFSNSRSEMNVSTLELGDSALYLCASSLGLANTGELFFGEGSRLTVL.

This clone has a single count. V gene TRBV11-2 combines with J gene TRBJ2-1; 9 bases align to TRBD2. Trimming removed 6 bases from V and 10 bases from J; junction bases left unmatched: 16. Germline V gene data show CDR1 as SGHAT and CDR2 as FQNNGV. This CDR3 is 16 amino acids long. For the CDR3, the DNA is TGTGCCAGCAGTCAGTTGGGCGGGAGGGCCTCGGGCGAGCAGTTCTTC. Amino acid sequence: CASSQLGGRASGEQFF.

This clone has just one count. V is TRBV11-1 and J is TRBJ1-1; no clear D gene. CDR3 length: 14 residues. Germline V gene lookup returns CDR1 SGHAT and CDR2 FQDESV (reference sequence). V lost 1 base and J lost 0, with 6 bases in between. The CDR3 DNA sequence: TGTGCCAGCAGCTTAGGAAGGATGAACACTGAAGCTTTCTTT. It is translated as CASSLGRMNTEAFF. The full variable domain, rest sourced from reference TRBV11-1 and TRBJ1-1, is EAEVAQSPRYKITEKSQAVAFWCDPISGHATLYWYRQILGQGPELLVQFQDESVVDDSQLPKDRFSAERLKGVDSTLKIQPAELGDSAMYLCASSLGRMNTEAFFGQGTRLTVV.

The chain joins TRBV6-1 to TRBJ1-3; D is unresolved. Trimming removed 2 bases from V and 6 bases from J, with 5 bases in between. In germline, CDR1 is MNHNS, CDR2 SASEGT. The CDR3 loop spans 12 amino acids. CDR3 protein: CASSEWLNTIYF. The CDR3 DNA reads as TGTGCCAGCAGTGAATGGTTAAACACCATATATTTT.

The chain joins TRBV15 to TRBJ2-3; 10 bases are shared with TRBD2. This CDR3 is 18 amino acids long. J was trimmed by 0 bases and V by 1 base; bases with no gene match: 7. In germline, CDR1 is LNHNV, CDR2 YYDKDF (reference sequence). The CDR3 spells CATSRGGTSAHSTDTQYF. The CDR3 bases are TGTGCCACCAGCAGAGGGGGGACTAGCGCTCATAGCACAGATACGCAGTATTTT.

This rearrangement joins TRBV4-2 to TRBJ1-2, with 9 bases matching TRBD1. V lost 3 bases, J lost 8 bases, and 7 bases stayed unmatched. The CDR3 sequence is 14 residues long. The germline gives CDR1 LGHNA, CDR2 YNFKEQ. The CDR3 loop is CASSQNRGQWGYTF. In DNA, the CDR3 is TGTGCCAGCAGCCAGAACAGGGGGCAATGGGGCTACACCTTC.

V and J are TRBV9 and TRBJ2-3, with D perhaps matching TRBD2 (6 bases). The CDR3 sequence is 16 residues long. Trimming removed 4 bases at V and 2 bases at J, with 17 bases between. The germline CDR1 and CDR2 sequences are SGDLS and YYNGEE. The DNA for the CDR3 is TGTGCCAGCAGCAAAGCGGGCACCGCAATCACAGATACGCAGTATTTT. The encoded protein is CASSKAGTAITDTQYF.